This note documents a single TCR beta chain sequence. The CDR3 spans 11 residues. CDR1 and CDR2 from the germline V gene are SGHAT and FQNNGV. V was clipped by 8 bases and J by 6 bases; unmatched bases: 4. This specimen belongs to a study of CD8+ T cells in alopecia areata. RNA extraction and reverse transcription yielded cDNA as sequencing template. Some clones are missing from TCRdb's copy, which holds only in-frame ones; the method was immunoSEQ multiplex PCR. The sample has 150,000 to 200,000 clones; about 51% are singletons. Described treatment: oral pan-JAK inhibitor, 5-10 mg twice daily. The source was CD8+ T cells sorted from blood, collected between weeks 51 and 52, from a patient treated with tofacitinib. This clonotype originated in a human donor with alopecia areata. The rearrangement links TRBV11-2 to TRBJ2-7, with 7 bases that match TRBD2. In nucleotides, the CDR3 is TGTGCCAGCTTTGGGGGGGGCGAGCAGTACTTC. As protein: CASFGGGEQYF.